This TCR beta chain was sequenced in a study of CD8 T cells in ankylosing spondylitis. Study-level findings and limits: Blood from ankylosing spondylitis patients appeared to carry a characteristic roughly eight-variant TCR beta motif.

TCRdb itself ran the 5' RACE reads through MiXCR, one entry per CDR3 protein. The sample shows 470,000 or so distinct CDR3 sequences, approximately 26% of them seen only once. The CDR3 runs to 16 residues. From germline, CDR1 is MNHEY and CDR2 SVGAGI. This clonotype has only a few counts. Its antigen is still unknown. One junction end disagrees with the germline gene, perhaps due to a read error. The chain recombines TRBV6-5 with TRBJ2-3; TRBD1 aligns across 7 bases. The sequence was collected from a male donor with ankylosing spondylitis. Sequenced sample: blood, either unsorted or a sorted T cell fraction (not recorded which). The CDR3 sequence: CATSFGTELSTDTQYF. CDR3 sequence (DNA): TGTGCCACCAGTTTCGGGACAGAACTTAGCACAGATACGCAGTATTTT.